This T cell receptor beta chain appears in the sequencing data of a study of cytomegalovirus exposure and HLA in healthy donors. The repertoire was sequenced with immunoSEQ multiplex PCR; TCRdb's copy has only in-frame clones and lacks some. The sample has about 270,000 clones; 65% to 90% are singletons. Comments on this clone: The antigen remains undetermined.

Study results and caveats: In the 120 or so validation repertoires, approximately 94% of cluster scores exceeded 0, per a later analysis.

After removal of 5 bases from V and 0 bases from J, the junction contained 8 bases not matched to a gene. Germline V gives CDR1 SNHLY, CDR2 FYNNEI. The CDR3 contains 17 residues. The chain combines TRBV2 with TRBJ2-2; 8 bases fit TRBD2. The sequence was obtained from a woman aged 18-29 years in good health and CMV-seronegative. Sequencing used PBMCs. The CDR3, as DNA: TGTGCCAGCAGTCGGGCTTCTAGCGGGCCGAACACCGGGGAGCTGTTTTTT. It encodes CASSRASSGPNTGELFF.